Below, 28 T cell receptor beta chains from the same sample are listed, as sequenced in a study of chemoradiotherapy in HPV16-positive cancers. Measured with immunoSEQ multiplex PCR; TCRdb has only the in-frame clones, and not every one. The sample shows about 9,500 clones, 65% to 85% of them seen only once. The material sequenced was blood, taken from a patient who underwent chemoradiotherapy. Receptor source: a human donor with HPV-associated anogenital cancer.

The chain couples TRBV15 to TRBJ1-2; D perhaps matches TRBD1 (6 bases). Germline V CDR1 and CDR2: LNHNV, YYDKDF (reference sequence). CDR3 length: 13 amino acids. The V gene lost 9 bases and the J gene lost 4 bases, with 15 bases spanning the gap. DNA of the CDR3: TGTGCCACTAGAGCACAGGGAGGCTATGGCTACACCTTC. Amino acids: CATRAQGGYGYTF.

The chain uses TRBV2 and TRBJ2-5; D is unclear. The tail of the sequence fits TRBJ2-7 better, so the J call may be wrong. Per germline, CDR1 SNHLY and CDR2 FYNNEI. The CDR3 is 14 residues long. The CDR3 protein is CASSWGLVTYEQYF. DNA of the CDR3: TGTGCCAGCAGCTGGGGTCTGGTTACCTACGAGCAGTACTTC.

This clone occurred once. The chain has TRBV7-6 and TRBJ2-5, with 8 bases fitting TRBD1. Germline trimming cut 5 bases from V and 2 bases from J; bases unmatched to any gene: 10. The CDR3 has 16 residues. Germline assignment: CDR1 SGHVS and CDR2 FNYEAQ. The CDR3 sequence: CASSGPDRATQETQYF. DNA for the CDR3: TGTGCCAGCAGCGGACCGGACAGGGCCACGCAAGAGACCCAGTACTTC.

The chain combines TRBV5-1 with TRBJ2-6, with D unresolved. The V gene's germline CDR1 is SGHRS and CDR2 YFSETQ. The CDR3 extends over 16 amino acids. Trimming stripped 5 bases from V and 0 bases from J, with 12 bases between. CDR3 residues: CASRFELFSGANVLTF. The CDR3 DNA follows: TGCGCCAGCAGATTTGAGCTTTTCTCTGGGGCCAACGTCCTGACTTTC.

The chain joins TRBV6-5 to TRBJ2-7; D is perhaps TRBD2 (5 bases). V was pared by 10 bases and J by 3 bases, with 10 bases between. CDR1 MNHEY and CDR2 SVGAGI come from the germline V gene. This CDR3 is 11 amino acids long. CDR3: CATTGDYEQYF. As DNA, the CDR3 is TGTGCCACCACCGGGGACTACGAGCAGTACTTC.

V gene TRBV19 combines with J gene TRBJ1-1, with D possibly being TRBD1 (5 bases). Per germline, CDR1 LNHDA and CDR2 SQIVND (reference sequence). This CDR3 comprises 12 residues. V was shortened by 3 bases and J by 6 bases, with 8 bases between the two germline ends. CDR3 residues: CASSMGVAEAFF. The DNA for the CDR3 is TGTGCCAGTAGTATGGGGGTAGCTGAAGCTTTCTTT.

The chain is built from TRBV6-5 and TRBJ1-6; TRBD1 matches 7 bases. Germline V gene sequence: CDR1 MNHEY, CDR2 SVGAGI. The CDR3 loop spans 15 amino acids. V dropped 10 bases and J dropped 8; count of bases not matched to a gene: 14. CDR3 sequence reads: CATQPGTAIDSPLHF. DNA for the CDR3: TGTGCCACCCAACCCGGGACAGCCATAGATTCACCCCTCCACTTT.

The genes are TRBV5-1 and TRBJ2-2, with D perhaps TRBD2 (5 bases). This CDR3 contains 15 residues. From germline, CDR1 is SGHRS and CDR2 YFSETQ. Trimming stripped 6 bases from V and 5 bases from J, with 17 bases between. As DNA, the CDR3 is TGCGCCAGCATCCCGGGCGGGCAGACAACCGGGGAGCTGTTTTTT. Translation gives CASIPGGQTTGELFF. Full variable domain (remainder filled in from reference TRBV5-1 and TRBJ2-2): KAGVTQTPRYLIKTRGQQVTLSCSPISGHRSVSWYQQTPGQGLQFLFEYFSETQRNKGNFPGRFSGRQFSNSRSEMNVSTLELGDSALYLCASIPGGQTTGELFFGEGSRLTVL.

This chain connects TRBV5-1 to TRBJ2-7; 8 nucleotides match TRBD1. V shed 3 bases, J shed 5 bases, and the junction held 4 bases outside the gene matches. The germline V gene has CDR1 SGHRS and CDR2 YFSETQ. The CDR3 is made up of 13 amino acids. CDR3 amino acids: CASSWTGFDEQYF. The CDR3 DNA sequence: TGCGCCAGCAGCTGGACAGGGTTCGACGAGCAGTACTTC.

The chain has TRBV6-5 and TRBJ2-3; D assignment may be TRBD1 or TRBD2 (5 bases each). The germline gives CDR1 MNHEY, CDR2 SVGAGI. Trimming pared 2 bases from V and 4 bases from J, leaving 13 bases between. The CDR3 totals 15 residues. The CDR3 coding sequence is TGTGCCAGCAGTTACCAACCTGGGGGTGCAGATACGCAGTATTTT. Protein: CASSYQPGGADTQYF.

The chain combines TRBV4-2 with TRBJ1-5; weak D call: TRBD1 (6 bases). The V end was cut by 5 bases, the J end by 0 bases, with 11 bases between. Looked up from germline, CDR1 is LGHNA and CDR2 is YNFKEQ. This CDR3 region has 15 residues. CDR3 in DNA: TGTGCCAGCAGCGACAGGCCGGGTAGCAATCAGCCCCAGCATTTT. This codes for CASSDRPGSNQPQHF.

The V call is TRBV6-5, the J call TRBJ1-2; possible D gene TRBD1, 5 bases. This CDR3 has 16 amino acids. The germline CDR1 and CDR2 sequences are MNHEY and SVGAGI. The ends were cut back, 2 bases at V and 2 bases at J, with 15 bases in the middle. The CDR3 loop reads CASSYTPGNPNYGYTF. For the CDR3, the DNA is TGTGCCAGCAGTTACACCCCAGGGAACCCCAACTATGGCTACACCTTC.

The chain is built from TRBV12-5 and TRBJ1-2, with D possibly matching TRBD1 (6 bases). V was cut by 6 bases and J by 13 bases, with 21 bases left in between. The CDR3 spans 13 residues. CDR1 LGHNT and CDR2 FRNRAP come from the germline V gene. The CDR3 DNA is TGTGCTAGTGGGCAGGGGAGTGGAACGGGTAGCACCTTC. It is translated as CASGQGSGTGSTF.

The rearrangement links TRBV7-2 to TRBJ1-1; a possible D gene is TRBD1 (5 bases). There are 15 residues in the CDR3. The ends were cut back, 6 bases at V and 0 bases at J, with 14 bases in the middle. Germline V gives CDR1 SGHTA, CDR2 FQGNSA. For the CDR3, the DNA is TGTGCCAGCAGACCAGGGCCGGGGTTGAACACTGAAGCTTTCTTT. It codes for CASRPGPGLNTEAFF. Drawing the rest from reference TRBV7-2 and TRBJ1-1, the complete variable domain is GAGVSQSPSNKVTEKGKDVELRCDPISGHTALYWYRQSLGQGLEFLIYFQGNSAPDKSGLPSDRFSAERTGGSVSTLTIQRTQQEDSAVYLCASRPGPGLNTEAFFGQGTRLTVV.

This clone has just one count. J is TRBJ2-7 and V is TRBV19; perhaps TRBD2 as D (6 bases). V gave up 8 bases and J gave up 2 bases, with 16 bases separating them. This CDR3 has 14 residues. The germline V gene has CDR1 LNHDA and CDR2 SQIVND (reference sequence). The DNA of the CDR3 is TGTGCCAGTCGCGGAGGGTACGGGGCCTACGAGCAGTACTTC. Translated: CASRGGYGAYEQYF.

The genes are TRBV5-1 and TRBJ2-7, with no clear D. CDR1 is SGHRS and CDR2 is YFSETQ in the germline V gene. V dropped 0 bases and J dropped 5 bases, with 3 bases sitting between them. CDR3 length: 11 amino acids. This CDR3 reads CASSLGDEQYF. CDR3 coding DNA: TGCGCCAGCAGCTTGGGTGACGAGCAGTACTTC.

The V gene is TRBV6-5, the J gene TRBJ2-1; 7 bases are shared with TRBD2. Trimming removed 8 bases from V and 4 bases from J; junction bases left unmatched: 11. The CDR3 contains 15 residues. Germline CDR1 MNHEY, CDR2 SVGAGI. In DNA form, the CDR3 reads TGTGCCAGCTCCCTAGGGGTGGGGGGGTACAATGAGCAGTTCTTC. Encoded protein: CASSLGVGGYNEQFF.

In its sample, this clone was seen a few times. The chain is built from TRBV7-8 and TRBJ2-1; no firm D call. Trimming left V 1 base short and J 0 bases short, with 7 bases between. Germline V gene lookup returns CDR1 SGHVS and CDR2 FQNEAQ. This CDR3 spans 15 amino acids. CDR3 protein: CASSLEVFSYNEQFF. The CDR3 region has the DNA TGTGCCAGCAGCTTAGAGGTATTCTCCTACAATGAGCAGTTCTTC.

The rearrangement uses TRBV6-5 and TRBJ1-2; the D gene is possibly TRBD1 (6 bases). Germline CDR1 is MNHEY and CDR2 is SVGAGI. Trimming took off 0 bases at V and 6 bases at J, with 14 bases between the two ends. CDR3 length: 15 residues. CDR3 in DNA: TGTGCCAGCAGTTACTCGATGGTCCAGGGGAATGGCTACACCTTC. Protein product: CASSYSMVQGNGYTF.

This clone has a single count. The CDR3 nucleotides are TGTGCCAGCAGCTTGGCGGAGGGCCCAGAGTTTGGGGCCAACGTCCTGACTTTC. This translates into CASSLAEGPEFGANVLTF. This chain uses TRBV5-6 with TRBJ2-6; tentative D call: TRBD2 (6 bases). The germline V gene has CDR1 SGHDT and CDR2 YYEEEE. The CDR3 runs 18 residues. V was clipped by 0 bases and J by 3 bases, with 16 bases between them.

The V gene is TRBV18, the J gene TRBJ2-7, with 8 bases identical to TRBD1. The CDR3 runs 15 residues. From germline, CDR1 is KGHSH and CDR2 LQKENI. After removal of 1 base from V and 2 bases from J, the junction contained 4 bases not matched to a gene. Here the CDR3 reads CASSPRTGSPYEQYF. The CDR3 bases are TGTGCCAGCTCACCACGGACAGGGAGCCCCTACGAGCAGTACTTC.

This sequence joins TRBV2 and TRBJ1-3; D may be TRBD1 (6 bases). This CDR3 comprises 14 residues. Germline V gene sequence: CDR1 SNHLY, CDR2 FYNNEI. Trimming took off 6 bases at V and 0 bases at J, with 9 bases between the two ends. This CDR3 is CASRQGPSGNTIYF. The CDR3 bases are TGTGCCAGCAGACAGGGACCCTCTGGAAACACCATATATTTT.

The gene calls are TRBV5-8 and TRBJ1-1; no reliable D call. The CDR3 has 15 amino acids. V lost 0 bases and J lost 1, with 10 bases in between. CDR1 is SGHTS, CDR2 YDEGEE, per germline. DNA for the CDR3: TGTGCCAGCAGCTTGGAGGCAGCGACGAACACTGAAGCTTTCTTT. Amino acid sequence: CASSLEAATNTEAFF.

This clone was counted only a few times. The gene calls are TRBV5-1 and TRBJ1-4; the D gene is possibly TRBD1 (5 bases). The CDR3 length is 14 residues. With 4 bases removed from V and 8 bases from J, the gap between germline ends came to 15 bases. Germline V lookup: CDR1 SGHRS, CDR2 YFSETQ. CDR3 in amino acids: CASSGGEGEEKLFF. CDR3 nucleotide sequence: TGCGCCAGCAGCGGAGGGGAAGGAGAGGAAAAACTGTTTTTT.

The CDR3 region has the DNA TGTGCCAGCAGCACCCGACAGTCCAAAAACATTCAGTACTTC. Residues: CASSTRQSKNIQYF. This chain joins TRBV7-8 and TRBJ2-4, with TRBD1 as a possible D gene (5 bases). The CDR3 contains 14 residues. Per germline, CDR1 SGHVS and CDR2 FQNEAQ. Trimming cost V 5 bases and J 2 bases, with 10 bases left between them.

This sequence joins TRBV10-1 and TRBJ1-6; D gene ambiguous. The CDR3 runs 13 residues. Between the trimmed V and J ends, which lost 5 bases and 8 bases, there was a span of 10 bases. Germline CDR1 WNHNN, CDR2 SYGVQD (reference sequence). CDR3 sequence (DNA): TGCGCCAGCAGTTCGGCTTTAGATTCACCCCTCCACTTT. It translates to CASSSALDSPLHF.

This chain links TRBV5-1 with TRBJ1-6; D remains ambiguous. Germline values: CDR1 SGHRS, CDR2 YFSETQ. The length of the CDR3 is 13 residues. V lost 4 bases and J lost 4, with 6 bases in between. The CDR3 is CASSPDYNSPLHF. In DNA, the CDR3 is TGCGCCAGCAGCCCGGATTATAATTCACCCCTCCACTTT.

This chain links TRBV11-2 with TRBJ2-7; D may be TRBD1 or TRBD2 (5 bases each). V lost 3 bases and J 2 bases, leaving 14 bases between the germline ends. This CDR3 is 15 amino acids long. Germline CDR1 and CDR2: SGHAT and FQNNGV. The CDR3 region has the DNA TGTGCCAGCAGCTTCCGGGACGGAACTACCTACGAGCAGTACTTC. Translated: CASSFRDGTTYEQYF.